These T cell receptor beta chains were read from a single sample in a study of blood T cell repertoires in COVID-19. Some clones are missing from TCRdb's copy, which holds only in-frame ones; the method was immunoSEQ multiplex PCR. The sample records about 47,000 clones, 75% to 90% being singletons. Sequencing was performed on peripheral blood. These receptors originate from a human donor with active COVID-19. The donor label of this sample is uncertain. CDR3s include the opening cysteine and the closing phenylalanine or tryptophan. The order of the fields is J gene, D gene, V gene, clone size, CDR3 DNA, CDR3 protein. The D gene is left open where the match is weak. Rows may omit the clone size; those that give it use once, few, many or a size class.

>TRBJ2-5|TRBD1|TRBV2|-
TGTGCCAGCAGGTCGACAGGGGCCCCACAAGAGACCCAGTACTTC
CASRSTGAPQETQYF
>TRBJ2-7|TRBD2|TRBV2|-
TGTGCCAGCAGTGAAGAACTAGCGGGGGGTCCCATCGACTACGAGCAGTACTTC
CASSEELAGGPIDYEQYF
>TRBJ1-2|-|TRBV29-1|-
TGCAGCGTTGGTACAGGTTCGGAAGGCTACACCTTC
CSVGTGSEGYTF
>TRBJ1-1|-|TRBV7-9|-
TGTGCCAGCAGCTTAGTAGGCGGGAACACTGAAGCTTTCTTT
CASSLVGGNTEAFF
>TRBJ1-5|-|TRBV28|-
TGTGCCAGCAGTTTGGGGTCTAGCGGCAATCAGCCCCAGCATTTT
CASSLGSSGNQPQHF
>TRBJ2-7|-|TRBV5-1|-
TGCGCCAGCAGCTCCCCCGGCTACGAGCAGTACTTC
CASSSPGYEQYF
>TRBJ1-1|-|TRBV2|-
TGTGCCAGCATCAGACAGGAGAACACTGAAGCTTTCTTT
CASIRQENTEAFF
>TRBJ2-5|-|TRBV2|once
TGTGCCAGCAGTGGAGCCAGGGGGGATCAAGAGACCCAGTACTTC
CASSGARGDQETQYF
>TRBJ2-3|TRBD2|TRBV18|-
TGTGCCAGCTCCCCTCTTAGCGGGCCTTCAGATACGCAGTATTTT
CASSPLSGPSDTQYF
>TRBJ2-3|TRBD1|TRBV18|few
TGTGCCAGCTCAATCTCCGGGACAGGGGGCGTTACAGATACGCAGTATTTT
CASSISGTGGVTDTQYF
>TRBJ2-7|TRBD2|TRBV6-2/TRBV6-3|-
TGTGCCAGCAGCTCCACTAGCGGGGGCGCCGTCTACGAGCAGTACTTC
CASSSTSGGAVYEQYF
>TRBJ1-2|-|TRBV24-1|-
TGTGCCACCAGTGATTCCCCCGCCAGGGGTAATGGCTACACCTTC
CATSDSPARGNGYTF
>TRBJ1-5|TRBD1|TRBV5-5|-
TGTGCCAGCAGCTTAGGGGGCGCAGGCAATCAGCCCCAGCATTTT
CASSLGGAGNQPQHF
>TRBJ2-2|TRBD1|TRBV15|-
TGTGCCACCAGCCCCACTCGAGGGGGACAGAACCCGTGGGACACCGGGGAGCTGTTTTTT
CATSPTRGGQNPWDTGELFF
>TRBJ2-3|TRBD2|TRBV14|-
TGTGCCAGCAGCAGGGGACTAGCGGGACGCACAGATACGCAGTATTTT
CASSRGLAGRTDTQYF
>TRBJ2-7|TRBD1|TRBV18|-
TGTGCCAGCTCACAACAGGACAGGGCGGTGTACTTC
CASSQQDRAVYF
>TRBJ2-2|TRBD2|TRBV19|-
TGTGCCAGTAGGACGACTAGCGGATACACCGGGGAGCTGTTTTTT
CASRTTSGYTGELFF
>TRBJ2-7|-|TRBV18|-
TGTGCCAGTGCTCCCACAGGGCAACGCGAGCAGTACTTC
CASAPTGQREQYF
>TRBJ2-7|TRBD1|TRBV30|-
TGTGCCTGGAGTCAGGGGGCCAACGAGCAGTACTTC
CAWSQGANEQYF
>TRBJ1-3|-|TRBV19|-
TGTGCCAGTAGTATGCTGGGGGGGACTTACTCTGGAAACACCATATATTTT
CASSMLGGTYSGNTIYF
>TRBJ1-4|TRBD1|TRBV30|-
TGTGCCTGGAGTTCTGACAGGGGGCAGGAAAAACTGTTTTTT
CAWSSDRGQEKLFF
>TRBJ1-2|-|TRBV3-1/TRBV3-2|-
TGTGCCAGCAGCCAAGATTCCGCAGGCTATGGCTACACCTTC
CASSQDSAGYGYTF
>TRBJ2-1|-|TRBV7-9|-
TGTGCCAGCAGCCACCGGGACACCCTATACAATGAGCAGTTCTTC
CASSHRDTLYNEQFF
>TRBJ2-5|-|TRBV10-3|once
TGTGCCATGGCGCGGGCCGCCCTGGAGACCCAGTACTTC
CAMARAALETQYF
>TRBJ2-5|TRBD2|TRBV2|-
TGTGCCAGCAGTGAGAGACTAGCGGGAGGGCCAAAGACCCAGTACTTC
CASSERLAGGPKTQYF
>TRBJ1-2|-|TRBV7-2|-
TGTGCCAGCAGCTCCCTAGGGGCTAACTATGGCTACACCTTC
CASSSLGANYGYTF
>TRBJ2-3|-|TRBV5-4|-
TGTGCCAGCAGCTCATGGACATCCAGTAGCACAGATACGCAGTATTTT
CASSSWTSSSTDTQYF
>TRBJ2-2|-|TRBV5-4|-
TGTGCCAGCAGCCAGGTCGGGCAGGGCCTCGGCGGGGAGCTGTTTTTT
CASSQVGQGLGGELFF
>TRBJ2-7|TRBD1|TRBV6-5|-
TGTGCCAGCAGTTACTCAGGGACAGGGACCTACGAGCAGTACTTC
CASSYSGTGTYEQYF
>TRBJ1-3|TRBD1|TRBV27|-
TGTGCCAGCTGTGGGGGGACAGGGAAGGGGGGAAACACCATATATTTT
CASCGGTGKGGNTIYF
>TRBJ2-5|TRBD1|TRBV18|-
TGTGCCAGCTCATCGACAGGGGAAGGGGAGACCCAGTACTTC
CASSSTGEGETQYF
>TRBJ1-1|TRBD1|TRBV7-2|-
TGTGCCAGCAGCTCGAGGACAGGGGGGTTACTAGGCACTGAAGCTTTCTTT
CASSSRTGGLLGTEAFF
>TRBJ1-1|-|TRBV30|once
TGTGCCTGGGAAGCTGGCCAGCTCGGGAGGGGAGAAGCTTTCTTT
CAWEAGQLGRGEAFF
>TRBJ2-7|-|TRBV4-2|-
TGTGCCAGCAGCGCCTCGCAGGGGAGCTCCTACGAGCAGTACTTC
CASSASQGSSYEQYF
>TRBJ2-3|TRBD2|TRBV20-1|-
TGCAGTGCTAGTTTAACCCTGACTAGCGGTAGCACAGATACGCAGTATTTT
CSASLTLTSGSTDTQYF
>TRBJ2-1|-|TRBV11-2|-
TGTGCCAGCAGCGGGGGGGCTAACAATGAGCAGTTCTTC
CASSGGANNEQFF
>TRBJ2-3|TRBD2|TRBV4-3|-
TGCGCCAGCAGCCGCTTAAGTACTAGCGGGACAGATACGCAGTATTTT
CASSRLSTSGTDTQYF
>TRBJ1-2|TRBD1|TRBV12-3/TRBV12-4|-
TGTGCCAGCAGTCGACAGGGCGGCTATGGCTACACCTTC
CASSRQGGYGYTF
>TRBJ2-1|-|TRBV12-3/TRBV12-4|once
TGTGCCAGCCTCAGTATCTACAATGAGCAGTTCTTC
CASLSIYNEQFF
>TRBJ1-6|-|TRBV19|-
TGTGCCAGTAGTATAATGGGACAATATTCACCCCTCCACTTT
CASSIMGQYSPLHF
>TRBJ2-4|-|TRBV5-1|-
TGCGCCAGCAGCTTGGGGTGGACAGAAGCCGTGCTTGGCAAAAACATTCAGTACTTC
CASSLGWTEAVLGKNIQYF
>TRBJ2-1|-|TRBV4-3|-
TGCGCCAGCAGCCAAGGAGGCAGCTCCTACAATGAGCAGTTCTTC
CASSQGGSSYNEQFF
>TRBJ2-1|-|TRBV6-1|-
TGTGCCAGCAGTGAACAGACTCTACTTTCCTACAATGAGCAGTTCTTC
CASSEQTLLSYNEQFF